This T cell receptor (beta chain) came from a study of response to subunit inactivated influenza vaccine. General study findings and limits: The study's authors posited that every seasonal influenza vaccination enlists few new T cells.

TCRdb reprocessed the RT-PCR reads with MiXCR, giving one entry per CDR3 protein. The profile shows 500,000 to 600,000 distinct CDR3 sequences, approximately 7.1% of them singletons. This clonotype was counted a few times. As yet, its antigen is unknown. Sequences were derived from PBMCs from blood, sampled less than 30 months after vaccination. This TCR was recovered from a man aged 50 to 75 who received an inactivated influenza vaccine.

The chain's CDR3 is CASSFLLAGLAGTGELFF. DNA of the CDR3: TGCGCCAGCAGCTTTTTACTCGCGGGACTAGCGGGCACCGGGGAGCTGTTTTTT. The chain links TRBV5-1 to TRBJ2-2; TRBD2 agrees at 12 bases. The CDR3 is 18 residues long. The junction had 9 bases not matched to a gene; V was cut back by 2 bases and J by 4 bases. Germline V CDR1 and CDR2: SGHRS, YFSETQ.